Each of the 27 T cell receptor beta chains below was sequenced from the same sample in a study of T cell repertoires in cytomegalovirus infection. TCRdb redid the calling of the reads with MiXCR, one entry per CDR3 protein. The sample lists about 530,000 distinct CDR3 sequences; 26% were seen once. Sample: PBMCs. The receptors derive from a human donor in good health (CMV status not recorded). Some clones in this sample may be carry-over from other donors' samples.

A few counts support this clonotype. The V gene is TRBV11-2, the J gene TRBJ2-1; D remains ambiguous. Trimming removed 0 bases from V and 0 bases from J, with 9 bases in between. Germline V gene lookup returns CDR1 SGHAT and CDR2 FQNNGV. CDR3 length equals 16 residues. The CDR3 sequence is CASSLDPDSSYNEQFF. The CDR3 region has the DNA TGTGCCAGCAGCTTAGACCCGGATAGCTCCTACAATGAGCAGTTCTTC.

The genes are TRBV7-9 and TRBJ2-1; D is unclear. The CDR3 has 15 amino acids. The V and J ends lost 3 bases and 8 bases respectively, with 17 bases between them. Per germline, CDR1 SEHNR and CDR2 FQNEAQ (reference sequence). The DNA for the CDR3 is TGTGCCAGCAGCTTGGGGTTCGGACCAAGCGATGAGCAGTTCTTC. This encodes CASSLGFGPSDEQFF.

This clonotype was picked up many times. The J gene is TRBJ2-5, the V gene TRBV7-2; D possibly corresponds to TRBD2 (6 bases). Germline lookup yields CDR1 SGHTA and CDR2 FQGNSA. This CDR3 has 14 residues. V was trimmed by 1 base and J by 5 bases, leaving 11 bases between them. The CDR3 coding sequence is TGTGCCAGCAGCTTAGTTAGCGGATGGGAGACCCAGTACTTC. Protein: CASSLVSGWETQYF.

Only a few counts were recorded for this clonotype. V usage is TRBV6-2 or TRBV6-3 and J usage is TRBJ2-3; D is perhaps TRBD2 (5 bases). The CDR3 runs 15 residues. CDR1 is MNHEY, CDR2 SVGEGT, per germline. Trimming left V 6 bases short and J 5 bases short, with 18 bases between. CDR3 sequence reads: CASSRIALQKDTQYF. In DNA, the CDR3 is TGTGCCAGCAGCAGAATAGCGCTTCAGAAAGATACGCAGTATTTT.

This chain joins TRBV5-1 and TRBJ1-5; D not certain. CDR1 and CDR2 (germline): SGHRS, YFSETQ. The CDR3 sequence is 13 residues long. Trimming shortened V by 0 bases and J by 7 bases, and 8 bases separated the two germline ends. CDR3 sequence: CASSLGNGQPQHF. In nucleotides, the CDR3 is TGCGCCAGCAGCTTGGGTAATGGACAGCCCCAGCATTTT.

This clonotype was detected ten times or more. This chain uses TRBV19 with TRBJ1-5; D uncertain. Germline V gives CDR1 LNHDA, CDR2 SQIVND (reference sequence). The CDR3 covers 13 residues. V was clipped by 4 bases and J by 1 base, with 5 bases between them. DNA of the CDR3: TGTGCCAGTAGTACCCAGAGCAATCAGCCCCAGCATTTT. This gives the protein CASSTQSNQPQHF.

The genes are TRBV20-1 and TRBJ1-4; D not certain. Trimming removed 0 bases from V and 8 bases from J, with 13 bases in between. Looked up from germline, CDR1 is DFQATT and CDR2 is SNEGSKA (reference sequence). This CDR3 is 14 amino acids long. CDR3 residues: CSAREGGLGEKLFF. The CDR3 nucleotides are TGCAGTGCTAGAGAAGGCGGGCTAGGGGAAAAACTGTTTTTT.

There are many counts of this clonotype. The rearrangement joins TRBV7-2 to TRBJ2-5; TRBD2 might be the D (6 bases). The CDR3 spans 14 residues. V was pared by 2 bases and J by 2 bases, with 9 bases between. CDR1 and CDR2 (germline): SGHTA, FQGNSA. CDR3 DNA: TGTGCCAGCAGCTTATGGAGGGGACAAGAGACCCAGTACTTC. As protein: CASSLWRGQETQYF.

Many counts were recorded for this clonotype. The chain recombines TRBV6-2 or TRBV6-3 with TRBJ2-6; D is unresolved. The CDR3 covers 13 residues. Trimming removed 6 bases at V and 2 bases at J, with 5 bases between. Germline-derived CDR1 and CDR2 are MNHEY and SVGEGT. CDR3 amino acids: CASRAAGANVLTF. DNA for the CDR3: TGTGCCAGCAGGGCAGCTGGGGCCAACGTCCTGACTTTC.

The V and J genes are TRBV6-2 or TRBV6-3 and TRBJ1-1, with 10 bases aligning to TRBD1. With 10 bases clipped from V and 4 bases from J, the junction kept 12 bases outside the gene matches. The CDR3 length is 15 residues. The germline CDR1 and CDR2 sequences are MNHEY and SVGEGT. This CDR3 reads CATKIRWTGGTEAFF. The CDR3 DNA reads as TGTGCCACCAAGATTCGATGGACAGGGGGCACTGAAGCTTTCTTT.

The CDR3 loop reads CASSETPSIWPQHF. The CDR3 DNA reads as TGTGCCAGCAGTGAAACCCCTTCGATTTGGCCCCAGCATTTT. The chain employs TRBV6-1 and TRBJ1-5, with D unresolved. The CDR3 is 14 residues long. Between the trimmed V and J ends, which lost 2 bases and 9 bases, there was a span of 14 bases. Germline CDR1 MNHNS, CDR2 SASEGT.

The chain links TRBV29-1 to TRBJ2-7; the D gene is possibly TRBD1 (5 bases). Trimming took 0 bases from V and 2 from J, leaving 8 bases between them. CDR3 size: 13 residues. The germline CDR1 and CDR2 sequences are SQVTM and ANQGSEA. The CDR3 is CSVEDSRAYEQYF. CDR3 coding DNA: TGCAGCGTTGAAGATTCCAGGGCCTACGAGCAGTACTTC.

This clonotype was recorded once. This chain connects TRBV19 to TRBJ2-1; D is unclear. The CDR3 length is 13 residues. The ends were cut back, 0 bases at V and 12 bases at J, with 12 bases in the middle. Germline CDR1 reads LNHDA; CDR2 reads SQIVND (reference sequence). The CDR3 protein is CASSIDRPSGQFF. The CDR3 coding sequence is TGTGCCAGTAGTATAGATCGACCGAGTGGGCAGTTCTTC.

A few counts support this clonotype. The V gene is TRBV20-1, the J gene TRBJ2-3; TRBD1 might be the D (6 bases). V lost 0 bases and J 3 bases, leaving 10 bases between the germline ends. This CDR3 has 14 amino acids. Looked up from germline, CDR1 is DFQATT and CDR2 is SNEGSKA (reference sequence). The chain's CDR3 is CSAREGANTDTQYF. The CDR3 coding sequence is TGCAGTGCTAGAGAGGGGGCTAATACAGATACGCAGTATTTT.

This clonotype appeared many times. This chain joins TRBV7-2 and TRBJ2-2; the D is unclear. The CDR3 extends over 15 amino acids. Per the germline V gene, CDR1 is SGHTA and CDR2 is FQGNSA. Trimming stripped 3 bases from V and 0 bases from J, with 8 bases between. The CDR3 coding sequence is TGTGCCAGCAGCTTTCCTCTTTCGAACACCGGGGAGCTGTTTTTT. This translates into CASSFPLSNTGELFF.

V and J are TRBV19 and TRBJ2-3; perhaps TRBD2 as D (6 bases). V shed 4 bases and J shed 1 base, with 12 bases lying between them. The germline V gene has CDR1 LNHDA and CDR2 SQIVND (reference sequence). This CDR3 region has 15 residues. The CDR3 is CASSTGASGTDTQYF. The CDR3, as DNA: TGTGCCAGTAGTACGGGTGCTAGCGGCACAGATACGCAGTATTTT.

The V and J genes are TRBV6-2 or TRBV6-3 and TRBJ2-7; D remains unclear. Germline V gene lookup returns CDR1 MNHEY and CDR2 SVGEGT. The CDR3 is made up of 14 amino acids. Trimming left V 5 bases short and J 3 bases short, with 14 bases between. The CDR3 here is CASSHRTPGYEQYF. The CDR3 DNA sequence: TGTGCCAGCAGTCATAGGACCCCGGGCTACGAGCAGTACTTC.

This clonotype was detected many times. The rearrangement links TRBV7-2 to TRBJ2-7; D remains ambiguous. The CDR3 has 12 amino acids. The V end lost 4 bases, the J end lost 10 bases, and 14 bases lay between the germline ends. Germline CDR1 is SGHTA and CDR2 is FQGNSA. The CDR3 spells CASSSPTVPQYF. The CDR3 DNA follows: TGTGCCAGCAGCTCCCCCACCGTACCCCAGTACTTC.

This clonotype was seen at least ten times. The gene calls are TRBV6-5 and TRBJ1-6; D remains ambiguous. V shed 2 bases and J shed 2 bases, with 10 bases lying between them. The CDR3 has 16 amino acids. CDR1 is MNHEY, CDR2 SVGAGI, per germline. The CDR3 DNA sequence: TGTGCCAGCAGTTACGGGGTATTAGCCTATAATTCACCCCTCCACTTT. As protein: CASSYGVLAYNSPLHF.

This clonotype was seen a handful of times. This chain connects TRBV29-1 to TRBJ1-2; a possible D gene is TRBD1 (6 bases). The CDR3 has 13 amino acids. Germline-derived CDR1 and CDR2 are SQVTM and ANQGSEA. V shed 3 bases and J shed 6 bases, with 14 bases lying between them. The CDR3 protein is CSVEGGRTDGYTF. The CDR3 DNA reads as TGCAGCGTTGAGGGGGGGCGTACAGATGGCTACACCTTC.

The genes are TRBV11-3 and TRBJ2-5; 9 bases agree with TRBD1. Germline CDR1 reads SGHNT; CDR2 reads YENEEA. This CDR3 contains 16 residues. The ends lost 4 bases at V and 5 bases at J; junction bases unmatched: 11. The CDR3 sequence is CASSSGLQGARETQYF. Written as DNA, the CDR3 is TGTGCCAGCAGCTCGGGACTACAGGGGGCAAGGGAGACCCAGTACTTC.

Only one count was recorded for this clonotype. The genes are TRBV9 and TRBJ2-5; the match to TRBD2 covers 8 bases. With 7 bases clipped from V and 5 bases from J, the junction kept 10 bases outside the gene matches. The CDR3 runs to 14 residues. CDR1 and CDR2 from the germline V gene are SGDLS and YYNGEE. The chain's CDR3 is CASGSGGGGETQYF. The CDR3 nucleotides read TGTGCCAGCGGTAGCGGAGGCGGGGGGGAGACCCAGTACTTC.

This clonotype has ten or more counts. Here the CDR3 reads CASSLEPSYEQYV. CDR3 nucleotides: TGCGCCAGCAGCCTCGAGCCATCCTACGAGCAGTACGTC. The genes are TRBV4-1 and TRBJ2-7; no reliable D call. V was pared by 4 bases and J by 1 base, with 8 bases between. CDR3 length: 13 amino acids. The germline gives CDR1 MGHRA, CDR2 YSYEKL.

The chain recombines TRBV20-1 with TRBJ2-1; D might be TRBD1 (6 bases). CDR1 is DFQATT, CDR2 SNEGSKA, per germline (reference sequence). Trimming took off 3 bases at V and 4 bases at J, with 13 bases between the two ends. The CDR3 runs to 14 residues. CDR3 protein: CSASQGLRYNEQFF. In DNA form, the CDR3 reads TGCAGTGCTAGCCAGGGGCTACGATACAATGAGCAGTTCTTC.

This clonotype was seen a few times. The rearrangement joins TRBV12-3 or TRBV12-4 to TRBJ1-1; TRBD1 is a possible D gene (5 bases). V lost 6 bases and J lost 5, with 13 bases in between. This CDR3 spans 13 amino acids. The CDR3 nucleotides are TGTGCCAGCAGCGGGGGTTGGAGGACTGAAGCTTTCTTT. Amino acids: CASSGGWRTEAFF.

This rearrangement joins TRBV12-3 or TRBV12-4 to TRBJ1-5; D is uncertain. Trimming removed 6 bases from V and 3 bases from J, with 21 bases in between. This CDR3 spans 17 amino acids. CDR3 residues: CASSPAGTAAYNQPQHF. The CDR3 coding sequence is TGTGCCAGCAGCCCAGCAGGAACGGCTGCCTACAATCAGCCCCAGCATTTT.

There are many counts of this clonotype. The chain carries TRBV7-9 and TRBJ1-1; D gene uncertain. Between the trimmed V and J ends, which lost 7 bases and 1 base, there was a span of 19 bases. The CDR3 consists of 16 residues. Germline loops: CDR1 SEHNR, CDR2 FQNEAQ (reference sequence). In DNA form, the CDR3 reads TGTGCCAGCACCCTCCCGGGAAGTAGGACGAACACTGAAGCTTTCTTT. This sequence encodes CASTLPGSRTNTEAFF.